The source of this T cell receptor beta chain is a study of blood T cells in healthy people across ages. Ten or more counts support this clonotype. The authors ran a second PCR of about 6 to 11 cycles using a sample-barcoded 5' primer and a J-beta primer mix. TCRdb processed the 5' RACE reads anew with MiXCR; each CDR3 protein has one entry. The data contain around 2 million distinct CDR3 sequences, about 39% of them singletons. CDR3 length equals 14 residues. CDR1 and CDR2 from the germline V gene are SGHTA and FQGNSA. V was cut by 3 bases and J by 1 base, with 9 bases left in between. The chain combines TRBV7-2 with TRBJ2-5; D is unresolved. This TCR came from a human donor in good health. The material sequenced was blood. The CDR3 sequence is CASSFSTIQETQYF. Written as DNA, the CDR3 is TGTGCCAGCAGCTTTTCGACAATCCAAGAGACCCAGTACTTC.